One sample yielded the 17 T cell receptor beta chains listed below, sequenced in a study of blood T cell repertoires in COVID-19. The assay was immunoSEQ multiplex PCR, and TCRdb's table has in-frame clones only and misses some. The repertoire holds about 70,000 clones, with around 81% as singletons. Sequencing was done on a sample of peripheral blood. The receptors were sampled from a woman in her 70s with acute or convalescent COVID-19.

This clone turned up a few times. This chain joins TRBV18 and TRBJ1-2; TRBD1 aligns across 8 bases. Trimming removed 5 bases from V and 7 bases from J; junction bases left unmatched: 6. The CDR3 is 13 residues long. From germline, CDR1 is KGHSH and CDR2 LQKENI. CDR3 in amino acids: CASSSTGESGYTF. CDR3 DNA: TGTGCCAGCTCATCGACAGGGGAGAGTGGCTACACCTTC. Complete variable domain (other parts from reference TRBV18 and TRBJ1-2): NAGVMQNPRHLVRRRGQEARLRCSPMKGHSHVYWYRQLPEEGLKFMVYLQKENIIDESGMPKERFSAEFPKEGPSILRIQQVVRGDSAAYFCASSSTGESGYTFGSGTRLTVV.

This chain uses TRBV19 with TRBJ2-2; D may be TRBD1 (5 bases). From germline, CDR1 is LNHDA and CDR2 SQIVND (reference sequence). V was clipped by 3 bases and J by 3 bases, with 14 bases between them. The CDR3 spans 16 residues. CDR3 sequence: CASSMELSGYTGELFF. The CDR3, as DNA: TGTGCCAGTAGTATGGAATTGTCAGGGTACACCGGGGAGCTGTTTTTT.

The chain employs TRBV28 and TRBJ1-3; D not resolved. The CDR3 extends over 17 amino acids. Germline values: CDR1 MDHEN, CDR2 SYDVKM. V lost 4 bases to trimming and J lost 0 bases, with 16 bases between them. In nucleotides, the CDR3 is TGTGCCAGCAGTTACAAGGGAGGGAGACCCTCTGGAAACACCATATATTTT. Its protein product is CASSYKGGRPSGNTIYF.

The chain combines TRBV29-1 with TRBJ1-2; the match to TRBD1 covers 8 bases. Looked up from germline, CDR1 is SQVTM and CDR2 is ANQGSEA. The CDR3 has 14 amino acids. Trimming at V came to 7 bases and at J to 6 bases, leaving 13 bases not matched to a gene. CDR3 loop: CSGTTRQGFDGYTF. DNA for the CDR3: TGCAGCGGTACCACTAGACAGGGGTTTGATGGCTACACCTTC.

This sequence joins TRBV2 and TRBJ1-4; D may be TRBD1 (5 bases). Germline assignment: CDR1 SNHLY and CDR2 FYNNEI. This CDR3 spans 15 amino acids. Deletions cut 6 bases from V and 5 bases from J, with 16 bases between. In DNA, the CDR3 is TGTGCCAGCAGGACGGGGGGGACGGGAAATGAAAAACTGTTTTTT. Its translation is CASRTGGTGNEKLFF.

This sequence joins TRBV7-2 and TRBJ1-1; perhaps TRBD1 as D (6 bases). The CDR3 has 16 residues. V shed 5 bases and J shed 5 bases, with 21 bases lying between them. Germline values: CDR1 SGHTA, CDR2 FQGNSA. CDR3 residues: CASSPRGGQGWTEAFF. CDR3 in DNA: TGTGCCAGCAGCCCCCGGGGAGGGCAGGGGTGGACTGAAGCTTTCTTT.

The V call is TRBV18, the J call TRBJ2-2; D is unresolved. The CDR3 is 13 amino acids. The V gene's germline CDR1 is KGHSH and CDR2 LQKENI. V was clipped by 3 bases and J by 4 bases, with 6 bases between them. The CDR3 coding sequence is TGTGCCAGCTCACCGCGTGGCACCGGGGAGCTGTTTTTT. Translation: CASSPRGTGELFF.

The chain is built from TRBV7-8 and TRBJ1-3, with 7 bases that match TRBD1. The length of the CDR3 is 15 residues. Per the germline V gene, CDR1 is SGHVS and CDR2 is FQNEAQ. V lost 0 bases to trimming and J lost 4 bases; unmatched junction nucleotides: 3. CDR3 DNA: TGTGCCAGCAGCTTAGCACAGGGGAAAGGAAACACCATATATTTT. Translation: CASSLAQGKGNTIYF.

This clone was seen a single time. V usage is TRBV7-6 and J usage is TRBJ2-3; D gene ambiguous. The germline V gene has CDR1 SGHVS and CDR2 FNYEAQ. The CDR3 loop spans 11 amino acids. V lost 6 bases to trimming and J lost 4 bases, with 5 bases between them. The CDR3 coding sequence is TGTGCCAGCAGATCCTCAGATACGCAGTATTTT. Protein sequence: CASRSSDTQYF.

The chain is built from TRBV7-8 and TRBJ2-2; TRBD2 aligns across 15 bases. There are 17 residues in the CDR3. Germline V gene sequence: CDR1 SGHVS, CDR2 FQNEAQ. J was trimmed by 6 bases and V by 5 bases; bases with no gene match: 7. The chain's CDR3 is CASSPGRTSGRAGELFF. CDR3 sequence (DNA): TGTGCCAGCAGCCCAGGACGGACTAGCGGGAGGGCCGGGGAGCTGTTTTTT.

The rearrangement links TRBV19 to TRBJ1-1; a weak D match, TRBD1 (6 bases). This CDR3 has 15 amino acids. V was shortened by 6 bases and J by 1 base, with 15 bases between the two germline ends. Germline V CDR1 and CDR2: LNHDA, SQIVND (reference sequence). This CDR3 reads CASSQDRRKNTEAFF. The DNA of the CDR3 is TGTGCCAGTAGCCAAGACAGGAGAAAGAACACTGAAGCTTTCTTT.

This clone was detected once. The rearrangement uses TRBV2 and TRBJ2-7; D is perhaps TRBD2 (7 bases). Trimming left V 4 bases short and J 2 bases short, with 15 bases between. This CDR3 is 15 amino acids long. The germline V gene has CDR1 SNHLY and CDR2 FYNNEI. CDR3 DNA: TGTGCCAGCAGTGGAGAGGGGGGGTTCCCCTACGAGCAGTACTTC. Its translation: CASSGEGGFPYEQYF.

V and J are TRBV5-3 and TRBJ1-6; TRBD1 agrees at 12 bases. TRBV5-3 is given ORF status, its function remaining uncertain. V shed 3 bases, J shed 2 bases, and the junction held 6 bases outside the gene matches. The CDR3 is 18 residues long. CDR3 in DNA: TGTGCCAGAAGCTCCCGGGACAGGGGGCAAACCTATAATTCACCCCTCCACTTT. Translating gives CARSSRDRGQTYNSPLHF.

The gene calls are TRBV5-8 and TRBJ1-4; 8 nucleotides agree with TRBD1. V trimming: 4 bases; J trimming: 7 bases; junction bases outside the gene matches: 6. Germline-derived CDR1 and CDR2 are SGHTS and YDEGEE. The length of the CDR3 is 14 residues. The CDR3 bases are TGTGCCAGCAGCCGCAGGGGGCAGGGTGAAAAACTGTTTTTT. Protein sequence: CASSRRGQGEKLFF.

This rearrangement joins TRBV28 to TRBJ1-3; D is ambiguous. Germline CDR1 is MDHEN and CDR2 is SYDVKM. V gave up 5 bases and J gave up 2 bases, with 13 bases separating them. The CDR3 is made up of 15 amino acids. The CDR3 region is CASSPWMRAGNTIYF. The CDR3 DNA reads TGTGCCAGCAGTCCCTGGATGAGGGCTGGAAACACCATATATTTT. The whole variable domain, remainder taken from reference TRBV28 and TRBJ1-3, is DVKVTQSSRYLVKRTGEKVFLECVQDMDHENMFWYRQDPGLGLRLIYFSYDVKMKEKGDIPEGYSVSREKKERFSLILESASTNQTSMYLCASSPWMRAGNTIYFGEGSWLTVV.

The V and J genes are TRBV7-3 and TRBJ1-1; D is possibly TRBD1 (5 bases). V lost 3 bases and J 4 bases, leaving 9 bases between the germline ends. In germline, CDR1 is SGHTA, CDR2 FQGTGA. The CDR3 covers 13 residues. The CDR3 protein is CASSFGGSTEAFF. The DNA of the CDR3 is TGTGCCAGCAGCTTCGGGGGATCCACTGAAGCTTTCTTT.

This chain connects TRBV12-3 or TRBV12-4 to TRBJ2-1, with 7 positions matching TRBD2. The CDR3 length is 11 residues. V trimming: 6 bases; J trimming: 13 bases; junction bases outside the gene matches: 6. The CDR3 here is CASRGGPRQFF. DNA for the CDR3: TGTGCCAGCAGGGGAGGGCCGAGACAGTTCTTC.